The 26 T cell receptor beta chains below come from one sample, sequenced in a study of T cell repertoires in cytomegalovirus infection. TCRdb reanalysed the reads using MiXCR and keeps one entry per CDR3 protein. The sample consists of 40,000 to 55,000 distinct CDR3 sequences, over 15% of them appearing once. The antigens these receptors bind are not known. Sequenced here: CD8+ T cells from cultured PBMCs, sampled from culture after CMV antigen stimulation. The receptors derive from a human donor in good health (CMV status not recorded). Some clones in this sample may be carry-over from other donors' samples.

The chain carries TRBV7-2 and TRBJ1-5, with D possibly matching TRBD1 (5 bases). This CDR3 has 15 residues. CDR1 SGHTA and CDR2 FQGNSA come from the germline V gene. Trimming removed 4 bases from V and 1 base from J, with 11 bases in between. CDR3 protein: CASSSYGASNQPQHF. The CDR3 DNA is TGTGCCAGCAGCTCTTACGGGGCAAGCAATCAGCCCCAGCATTTT.

This clonotype was detected a few times. V and J are TRBV7-8 and TRBJ2-3; tentative D call: TRBD2 (5 bases). The CDR3 consists of 17 residues. CDR1 SGHVS and CDR2 FQNEAQ come from the germline V gene. Trimming removed 5 bases at V and 6 bases at J, with 24 bases between. Here the CDR3 DNA reads TGTGCCAGCAGCCCCACCCCGCTCGGGGTTCTGGGGGATACGCAGTATTTT. It is translated as CASSPTPLGVLGDTQYF.

This chain uses TRBV6-2 or TRBV6-3 with TRBJ2-3; 12 bases align to TRBD2. Trimming took 6 bases from V and 0 from J; bases not matched to a gene: 4. Germline loops: CDR1 MNHEY, CDR2 SVGEGT. CDR3 length: 16 amino acids. In DNA form, the CDR3 reads TGTGCCAGCAGACAACTAGCGGGGGGCAGCACAGATACGCAGTATTTT. Residues: CASRQLAGGSTDTQYF.

The chain's CDR3 is CASSPRQGAYTEAFF. In DNA form, the CDR3 reads TGTGCCAGCAGCCCAAGACAGGGGGCGTACACTGAAGCTTTCTTT. The V gene is TRBV7-9, the J gene TRBJ1-1; 10 bases fit TRBD1. The germline gives CDR1 SEHNR, CDR2 FQNEAQ (reference sequence). With 5 bases clipped from V and 3 bases from J, the junction kept 6 bases outside the gene matches. The CDR3 is made up of 15 amino acids. Based on the CDR3 plus reference TRBV7-9 and TRBJ1-1, the full variable domain is DTGVSQNPRHKITKRGQNVTFRCDPISEHNRLYWYRQTLGQGPEFLTYFQNEAQLEKSRLLSDRFSAERPKGSFSTLEIQRTEQGDSAMYLCASSPRQGAYTEAFFGQGTRLTVV.

This clonotype came up a few times. The chain couples TRBV6-2 or TRBV6-3 to TRBJ2-7, with 8 bases aligning to TRBD1. Germline assignment: CDR1 MNHEY and CDR2 SVGEGT. The V gene end was trimmed by 5 bases and the J gene end by 5 bases; junction bases not matched to a gene: 8. The CDR3 runs 14 residues. CDR3 nucleotide sequence: TGTGCCAGCAGTAAGCAGGGGGCCAGCGACGAGCAGTACTTC. It encodes CASSKQGASDEQYF.

The rearrangement joins TRBV7-8 to TRBJ2-7; 10 bases match TRBD2. Trimming removed 5 bases from V and 3 bases from J; junction bases left unmatched: 4. Germline-derived CDR1 and CDR2 are SGHVS and FQNEAQ. The CDR3 spans 14 residues. CDR3 sequence: CASSPRTSGYEQYF. The DNA of the CDR3 is TGTGCCAGCAGCCCCCGGACTAGCGGCTACGAGCAGTACTTC.

This clonotype was seen a few times. The CDR3 here is CASSEATSGSRKTQYF. The CDR3 bases are TGTGCCAGCAGTGAAGCGACTAGCGGGAGTAGGAAGACCCAGTACTTC. The chain recombines TRBV12-3 or TRBV12-4 with TRBJ2-5, with TRBD2 matching over 12 bases. The V and J ends lost 5 bases and 6 bases, in that order; junction bases with no gene match: 10. This CDR3 comprises 16 residues.

A few counts support this clonotype. V gene TRBV7-6 combines with J gene TRBJ2-1; no firm D call. Germline assignment: CDR1 SGHVS and CDR2 FNYEAQ. The CDR3 is 11 residues long. Trimming removed 0 bases at V and 10 bases at J, with 4 bases between. The DNA for the CDR3 is TGTGCCAGCAGCTTAGCTGGCGAGCAGTTCTTC. This sequence encodes CASSLAGEQFF.

This clonotype has a handful of counts. The J gene is TRBJ1-6, the V gene TRBV19, with D tentatively TRBD1 (6 bases). Germline CDR1 and CDR2: LNHDA and SQIVND (reference sequence). Trimming removed 3 bases from V and 14 bases from J, with 11 bases in between. The CDR3 has 12 amino acids. CDR3 loop: CASSIGQSTLHF. For the CDR3, the DNA is TGTGCCAGTAGTATTGGACAGTCGACCCTCCACTTT.

V is TRBV7-8 and J is TRBJ2-3; 10 nucleotides line up with TRBD1. Germline V gene lookup returns CDR1 SGHVS and CDR2 FQNEAQ. The CDR3 contains 17 residues. The ends lost 1 base at V and 1 base at J; junction bases unmatched: 5. For the CDR3, the DNA is TGTGCCAGCAGCTTAGTGATTGGGACAGGGGGCACAGATACGCAGTATTTT. Its translation: CASSLVIGTGGTDTQYF.

This clonotype was observed a handful of times. The chain uses TRBV9 and TRBJ2-7, with 11 bases aligning to TRBD2. Germline V gives CDR1 SGDLS, CDR2 YYNGEE. The V segment lost 3 bases and the J segment 0 bases; nucleotides outside the gene matches: 2. This CDR3 comprises 15 residues. CDR3 in amino acids: CASSEGLADSYEQYF. Written as DNA, the CDR3 is TGTGCCAGCAGCGAGGGACTAGCGGACTCCTACGAGCAGTACTTC.

The table lists this clonotype with a few counts. The chain is built from TRBV6-2 or TRBV6-3 and TRBJ2-1; D is unclear. V was trimmed by 0 bases and J by 0 bases, leaving 6 bases between them. This CDR3 is built from 15 residues. CDR1 is MNHEY, CDR2 SVGEGT, per germline. The CDR3 here is CASSYSGSSYNEQFF. CDR3 bases: TGTGCCAGCAGTTACTCGGGAAGCTCCTACAATGAGCAGTTCTTC.

This clonotype was detected only a few times. This chain links TRBV7-2 with TRBJ2-2; D is ambiguous. Per germline, CDR1 SGHTA and CDR2 FQGNSA. There are 18 residues in the CDR3. V was trimmed by 5 bases and J by 0 bases, leaving 19 bases between them. CDR3 sequence (DNA): TGTGCCAGCAGCCCCGGCGCAATGGCTGCCGCGAACACCGGGGAGCTGTTTTTT. Translating it yields CASSPGAMAAANTGELFF. Supplemented by reference TRBV7-2 and TRBJ2-2, the full variable domain reads GAGVSQSPSNKVTEKGKDVELRCDPISGHTALYWYRQSLGQGLEFLIYFQGNSAPDKSGLPSDRFSAERTGGSVSTLTIQRTQQEDSAVYLCASSPGAMAAANTGELFFGEGSRLTVL.

The sample holds many counts of this clonotype. The chain combines TRBV11-1 with TRBJ1-2; D perhaps matches TRBD1 (6 bases). CDR3 length equals 14 residues. Between the trimmed V and J ends, which lost 2 bases and 2 bases, there was a span of 9 bases. Germline values: CDR1 SGHAT, CDR2 FQDESV (reference sequence). The CDR3 region is CASSLSGANYGYTF. CDR3 DNA sequence: TGTGCCAGCAGCTTATCGGGGGCCAACTATGGCTACACCTTC.

This clonotype has more than one count but fewer than ten. J is TRBJ1-5 and V is TRBV7-3, with D maybe TRBD1 (5 bases). CDR1 SGHTA and CDR2 FQGTGA come from the germline V gene. V shed 5 bases and J shed 7 bases, with 12 bases lying between them. The CDR3 sequence is 13 residues long. CDR3 loop: CASSVRQGQPQHF. The CDR3 DNA sequence: TGTGCCAGCAGCGTAAGGCAGGGCCAGCCCCAGCATTTT.

This clonotype was recorded a few times. V and J are TRBV4-3 and TRBJ2-1; 9 bases line up with TRBD2. Germline V lookup: CDR1 LGHNA, CDR2 YSLEER. V lost 4 bases to trimming and J lost 8 bases; unmatched junction nucleotides: 9. The CDR3 contains 15 residues. The CDR3 spells CASSPLAGARHEQFF. The DNA for the CDR3 is TGCGCCAGCAGCCCCTTAGCGGGGGCTAGGCATGAGCAGTTCTTC.

This clonotype was counted a few times. The CDR3 here is CASSQGQSNQPQHF. The CDR3 region has the DNA TGCGCCAGCAGCCAAGGGCAGAGCAATCAGCCCCAGCATTTT. The rearrangement links TRBV4-3 to TRBJ1-5; D uncertain. V lost 1 base to trimming and J lost 1 base, with 5 bases between them. The CDR3 has 14 residues. Looked up from germline, CDR1 is LGHNA and CDR2 is YSLEER.

V gene TRBV7-2 combines with J gene TRBJ2-7; D not certain. The CDR3 totals 13 residues. Germline assignment: CDR1 SGHTA and CDR2 FQGNSA. V lost 0 bases, J lost 7 bases, and 10 bases lay in between. In nucleotides, the CDR3 is TGTGCCAGCAGCTTAGCCAGTTTCTGGGAGCAGTACTTC. Residues: CASSLASFWEQYF.

This rearrangement joins TRBV7-2 to TRBJ2-7, with D tentatively TRBD1 (6 bases). The CDR3 is made up of 13 amino acids. In germline, CDR1 is SGHTA, CDR2 FQGNSA. Deletions cut 5 bases from V and 3 bases from J, with 11 bases between. CDR3 DNA sequence: TGTACCAGCAGCACCTCAGGGGACTACGAGCAGTACTTC. Translation: CTSSTSGDYEQYF. Together with reference TRBV7-2 and TRBJ2-7, the CDR3 gives the full variable domain: GAGVSQSPSNKVTEKGKDVELRCDPISGHTALYWYRQSLGQGLEFLIYFQGNSAPDKSGLPSDRFSAERTGGSVSTLTIQRTQQEDSAVYLCTSSTSGDYEQYFGPGTRLTVT.

A word on this clonotype: The junction and the germline gene differ at one end; a read error may be behind it. The V call is TRBV7-2, the J call TRBJ2-7; D could derive from TRBD1 or TRBD2 (5 bases each). The CDR3 contains 12 residues. CDR1 and CDR2 from the germline V gene are SGHTA and FQGNSA. CDR3 sequence: CASRLGDQGQYF. The DNA of the CDR3 is TGTGCCAGCAGGTTAGGGGACCAGGGGCAGTACTTC.

Ten or more counts support this clonotype. The chain has TRBV6-6 and TRBJ1-5, with TRBD1 matching 8 bases. V trimming: 2 bases; J trimming: 5 bases; junction bases outside the gene matches: 5. CDR3 length: 15 residues. Per the germline V gene, CDR1 is MNHNY and CDR2 is SVGAGI (reference sequence). CDR3 in DNA: TGTGCCAGCAGTTACGGAGGGACAGGTGATCAGCCCCAGCATTTT. The encoded protein is CASSYGGTGDQPQHF.

This clonotype appeared once. The chain joins TRBV6-1 to TRBJ2-7; unclear D gene. This CDR3 spans 15 amino acids. CDR1 is MNHNS and CDR2 is SASEGT in the germline V gene. The germline V and J ends were trimmed by 5 bases and 1 base, with 15 bases remaining between them. As DNA, the CDR3 is TGTGCCAGCAGTTATATCAAGGGCGCGTCCTACGAGCAGTACTTC. Amino acids: CASSYIKGASYEQYF.

This clonotype turned up a few times. The chain combines TRBV7-8 with TRBJ1-6; D uncertain. Between the trimmed V and J ends, which lost 2 bases and 0 bases, there was a span of 14 bases. This CDR3 has 18 residues. Per germline, CDR1 SGHVS and CDR2 FQNEAQ. CDR3 protein: CASSLHDSRSSYNSPLHF. CDR3 in DNA: TGTGCCAGCAGCTTACATGACTCCCGAAGCTCCTATAATTCACCCCTCCACTTT.

The chain couples TRBV7-6 to TRBJ2-7, with D perhaps matching TRBD1 (5 bases). Germline V gene sequence: CDR1 SGHVS, CDR2 FNYEAQ. The CDR3 covers 12 residues. The V and J ends lost 5 bases and 7 bases respectively, with 12 bases between them. CDR3 protein: CASSPTGEEQYF. Here the CDR3 DNA reads TGTGCCAGCAGCCCTACAGGAGAGGAGCAGTACTTC.

V is TRBV6-6 and J is TRBJ2-2; weak D call: TRBD1 (6 bases). Germline V gene sequence: CDR1 MNHNY, CDR2 SVGAGI (reference sequence). V was shortened by 2 bases and J by 1 base, with 8 bases between the two germline ends. The CDR3 sequence is 15 residues long. CDR3 in amino acids: CASSYLTGNTGELFF. CDR3 bases: TGTGCCAGCAGTTACCTGACAGGGAACACCGGGGAGCTGTTTTTT.

J is TRBJ2-7 and V is TRBV7-2; 14 positions agree with TRBD2. The germline CDR1 and CDR2 sequences are SGHTA and FQGNSA. CDR3 length equals 16 residues. With V trimmed by 1 base and J by 4 bases, 3 bases remained unmatched. The chain's CDR3 is CASSLVGLAGAYEQYF. CDR3 sequence (DNA): TGTGCCAGCAGCTTAGTGGGACTAGCGGGAGCTTACGAGCAGTACTTC.